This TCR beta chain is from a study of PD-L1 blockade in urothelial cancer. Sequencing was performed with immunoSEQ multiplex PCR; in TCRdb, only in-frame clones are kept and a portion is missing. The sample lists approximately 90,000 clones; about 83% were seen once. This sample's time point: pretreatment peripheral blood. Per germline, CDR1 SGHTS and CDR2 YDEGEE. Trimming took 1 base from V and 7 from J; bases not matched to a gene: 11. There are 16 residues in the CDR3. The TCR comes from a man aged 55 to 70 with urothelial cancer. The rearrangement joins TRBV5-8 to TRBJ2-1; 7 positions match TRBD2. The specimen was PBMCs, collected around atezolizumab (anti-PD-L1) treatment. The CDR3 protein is CASSLRGSGKGNEQFF. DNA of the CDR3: TGTGCCAGCAGCTTGCGAGGAAGCGGGAAGGGTAATGAGCAGTTCTTC.